This is a list of T cell receptor beta chains from one sample in a study of sequential checkpoint blockade in melanoma. The method was immunoSEQ multiplex PCR; TCRdb's version includes in-frame clones alone and lacks a portion of them. The table shows about 28,000 clones, with roughly 91% occurring only once. Sequences were derived from CD8+ T cells sorted from blood (inferred from file names), sampled from a patient given nivolumab and ipilimumab in sequence. Receptors were obtained from a human donor with melanoma. Both conserved end residues are part of each CDR3. Each record gives: clone size, D gene, J gene, V gene, CDR3 DNA, CDR3 protein. D genes are given only for firm matches. For some rows the clone size is stated as once, few or many, or as a class when expanded; others skip it.

abundance: NA
d_gene: NA
j_gene: TRBJ2-7
v_gene: TRBV6-5
CDR3nt: TGTGCCAGCGGGGGGATCCACGAGCAGTACTTC
CDR3aa: CASGGIHEQYF

abundance: NA
d_gene: TRBD1
j_gene: TRBJ1-2
v_gene: TRBV4-2
CDR3nt: TGTGCCAGCAGCGAAAGGACAGGGGGCTATGGCTACACCTTC
CDR3aa: CASSERTGGYGYTF

abundance: once
d_gene: NA
j_gene: TRBJ1-5
v_gene: TRBV11-2
CDR3nt: TGTGCCAGCAGCTTAGAAGGGGCGGTTGGTCAGCCCCAGCATTTT
CDR3aa: CASSLEGAVGQPQHF

abundance: NA
d_gene: NA
j_gene: TRBJ2-6
v_gene: TRBV5-6
CDR3nt: TGTGCCAGCAGCCAAAAACTTCGAAGTTCCTCTGGGGCCAACGTCCTGACTTTC
CDR3aa: CASSQKLRSSSGANVLTF

abundance: NA
d_gene: TRBD2
j_gene: TRBJ2-4
v_gene: TRBV5-1
CDR3nt: TGCGCCAGCAGCTCGGGACTAGCGGGTTTAGCCAAAAACATTCAGTACTTC
CDR3aa: CASSSGLAGLAKNIQYF

abundance: NA
d_gene: TRBD1
j_gene: TRBJ1-5
v_gene: TRBV28
CDR3nt: TGTGCCAGCATCTGGGACAGGCAACTCAATCAGCCCCAGCATTTT
CDR3aa: CASIWDRQLNQPQHF

abundance: NA
d_gene: NA
j_gene: TRBJ1-1
v_gene: TRBV7-2
CDR3nt: TGTGCCAGCCTTAGTCCGTGGGGGCCCCTTCGCGGAACTGAAGCTTTCTTT
CDR3aa: CASLSPWGPLRGTEAFF

abundance: NA
d_gene: TRBD1
j_gene: TRBJ2-7
v_gene: TRBV5-6
CDR3nt: TGTGCCAGCAGCTCGGGACAGGGGGCCAGCGAGCAGTACTTC
CDR3aa: CASSSGQGASEQYF

abundance: NA
d_gene: TRBD1
j_gene: TRBJ2-5
v_gene: TRBV9
CDR3nt: TGTGCCAGCAGCCCCCCGACAGGGTTGGTGGAGACCCAGTACTTC
CDR3aa: CASSPPTGLVETQYF

abundance: NA
d_gene: TRBD1
j_gene: TRBJ2-5
v_gene: TRBV4-2
CDR3nt: TGTGCCAGCAGCCGACGGACAGGGGATGGAGAGACCCAGTACTTC
CDR3aa: CASSRRTGDGETQYF

abundance: NA
d_gene: NA
j_gene: TRBJ2-2
v_gene: TRBV27
CDR3nt: TGTGCCAGCAGTTTACTCAACACCGGGGAGCTGTTTTTT
CDR3aa: CASSLLNTGELFF

abundance: NA
d_gene: NA
j_gene: TRBJ2-1
v_gene: TRBV9
CDR3nt: TGTGCCAGCAGCGTAGGGGGGAGGGGGAGAGGGTACAATGAGCAGTTCTTC
CDR3aa: CASSVGGRGRGYNEQFF

abundance: few
d_gene: NA
j_gene: TRBJ2-7
v_gene: TRBV7-9
CDR3nt: TGTGCCAGCAGCGGTGGTGACAGAACTTTCTACGAGCAGTACTTC
CDR3aa: CASSGGDRTFYEQYF

abundance: NA
d_gene: TRBD2
j_gene: TRBJ2-5
v_gene: TRBV7-6
CDR3nt: TGTGCCACCAGGGAGGGGCCACGGGGAGAGACCCAGTACTTC
CDR3aa: CATREGPRGETQYF

abundance: NA
d_gene: NA
j_gene: TRBJ1-4
v_gene: TRBV9
CDR3nt: TGTGCCAGCAGCGTAGACCCGGGGGGGGCCTACGTAGAGGATACTAATGAAAAACTGTTTTTT
CDR3aa: CASSVDPGGAYVEDTNEKLFF

abundance: NA
d_gene: TRBD1
j_gene: TRBJ2-1
v_gene: TRBV7-9
CDR3nt: TGTGCCAGCAGCTGGACAGGGGGGACTTACAATGAGCAGTTCTTC
CDR3aa: CASSWTGGTYNEQFF

abundance: NA
d_gene: NA
j_gene: TRBJ1-4
v_gene: TRBV7-9
CDR3nt: TGTGCCAGCAGCCTGCCAGCGGTCGGCCAGGGGGAAAAACTGTTTTTT
CDR3aa: CASSLPAVGQGEKLFF

abundance: NA
d_gene: TRBD2
j_gene: TRBJ2-3
v_gene: TRBV28
CDR3nt: TGTGCCAGCAGCCCCCCGGGGGGGCAGGGCACAGATACGCAGTATTTT
CDR3aa: CASSPPGGQGTDTQYF

abundance: NA
d_gene: NA
j_gene: TRBJ2-4
v_gene: TRBV27
CDR3nt: TGTGCCAGCAGTCCCCGGACAGACCTACCCCATCAGTACTTC
CDR3aa: CASSPRTDLPHQYF

abundance: once
d_gene: TRBD1
j_gene: TRBJ1-2
v_gene: TRBV5-6
CDR3nt: TGTGCCAGCAGCCGAGGGACAGACCCCTATGGCTACACCTTC
CDR3aa: CASSRGTDPYGYTF

abundance: NA
d_gene: NA
j_gene: TRBJ1-1
v_gene: TRBV9
CDR3nt: TGTGCCAGCAGCGTAGCCCCAGGGAACACTGAAGCTTTCTTT
CDR3aa: CASSVAPGNTEAFF

abundance: once
d_gene: NA
j_gene: TRBJ1-1
v_gene: TRBV13
CDR3nt: TGTGCCAGCAGCTTGCCCCCGGGAGGCACTGAAGCTTTCTTT
CDR3aa: CASSLPPGGTEAFF

abundance: few
d_gene: NA
j_gene: TRBJ2-7
v_gene: TRBV4-2
CDR3nt: TGTGCCAGCAGCCAGGTATTACAATCCTACGAGCAGTACTTC
CDR3aa: CASSQVLQSYEQYF

abundance: NA
d_gene: NA
j_gene: TRBJ2-3
v_gene: TRBV7-6
CDR3nt: TGTGCCAGCAGCCACCAGGCGCGGGGGCCGACAGATACGCAGTATTTT
CDR3aa: CASSHQARGPTDTQYF

abundance: NA
d_gene: NA
j_gene: TRBJ1-5
v_gene: TRBV7-9
CDR3nt: TGTGCCAGCAGCGCGACAGGAGCCGGGCGTCAGCCCCAGCATTTT
CDR3aa: CASSATGAGRQPQHF

abundance: NA
d_gene: TRBD1
j_gene: TRBJ1-6
v_gene: TRBV6-5
CDR3nt: TGTGCCAGCAGTTCGGGGACAGCGTCCTATAATTCACCCCTCCACTTT
CDR3aa: CASSSGTASYNSPLHF

abundance: NA
d_gene: TRBD2
j_gene: TRBJ2-5
v_gene: TRBV7-9
CDR3nt: TGTGCCAGCAGCTTAGCCCTAGCGGGGGAGACCCAGTACTTC
CDR3aa: CASSLALAGETQYF

abundance: NA
d_gene: NA
j_gene: TRBJ1-1
v_gene: TRBV7-8
CDR3nt: TGTGCCAGCAGCGCGAAGGGAGCCGGGGCTTTCTTT
CDR3aa: CASSAKGAGAFF

abundance: NA
d_gene: NA
j_gene: TRBJ1-3
v_gene: TRBV9
CDR3nt: TGTGCCAGCAGCACCCCCCGGCGGAACACCATATATTTT
CDR3aa: CASSTPRRNTIYF

abundance: NA
d_gene: TRBD1
j_gene: TRBJ1-5
v_gene: TRBV19
CDR3nt: TGTGCCAGTAGTATGGGGACAGCTATCAATCAGCCCCAGCATTTT
CDR3aa: CASSMGTAINQPQHF

abundance: NA
d_gene: NA
j_gene: TRBJ2-7
v_gene: TRBV5-1
CDR3nt: TGCGCCAGTCCTACTACCAGGGGTCTCAATTACGAGCAGTACTTC
CDR3aa: CASPTTRGLNYEQYF

abundance: few
d_gene: NA
j_gene: TRBJ2-7
v_gene: TRBV19
CDR3nt: TGTGCCAGTAGTCCCGGACGGGGCTCCTACGAGCAGTACTTC
CDR3aa: CASSPGRGSYEQYF

abundance: NA
d_gene: NA
j_gene: TRBJ2-7
v_gene: TRBV19
CDR3nt: TGTGCCAGTAGCCCGGGACTTCAATACGAGCAGTACTTC
CDR3aa: CASSPGLQYEQYF

abundance: NA
d_gene: NA
j_gene: TRBJ2-1
v_gene: TRBV7-2
CDR3nt: TGTGCCAGCAGCTTATATCCGGCAGGGATAATGGATGAGCAGTTCTTC
CDR3aa: CASSLYPAGIMDEQFF

abundance: NA
d_gene: TRBD2
j_gene: TRBJ2-3
v_gene: TRBV7-2
CDR3nt: TGTGCCAGCAGCTTTAGCGGGGATACGCAGTATTTT
CDR3aa: CASSFSGDTQYF

abundance: NA
d_gene: TRBD1
j_gene: TRBJ2-1
v_gene: TRBV5-8
CDR3nt: TGTGCCAGCAGCTTATACACAGGGGGCGTCTACAATGAGCAGTTCTTC
CDR3aa: CASSLYTGGVYNEQFF

abundance: few
d_gene: NA
j_gene: TRBJ1-5
v_gene: TRBV19
CDR3nt: TGTGCCAGTAGTTGGACAGTACAGAATCAGCCCCAGCATTTT
CDR3aa: CASSWTVQNQPQHF

abundance: NA
d_gene: NA
j_gene: TRBJ1-1
v_gene: TRBV5-6
CDR3nt: TGTGCCAGCAGCTACGGGACACACCTGGGGACTGAAGCTTTCTTT
CDR3aa: CASSYGTHLGTEAFF

abundance: once
d_gene: NA
j_gene: TRBJ2-2
v_gene: TRBV27
CDR3nt: TGTGCCAGCAGTTTAGTCGCGAACACCGGGGAGCTGTTTTTT
CDR3aa: CASSLVANTGELFF

abundance: NA
d_gene: NA
j_gene: TRBJ1-1
v_gene: TRBV6-5
CDR3nt: TGTGCCAGCAGTTACTCCGACCAGGGGATTGAAGCTTTCTTT
CDR3aa: CASSYSDQGIEAFF

abundance: NA
d_gene: TRBD2
j_gene: TRBJ2-1
v_gene: TRBV27
CDR3nt: TGTGCCAGCAGTTTTGCGGGAGCGCACTACAATGAGCAGTTCTTC
CDR3aa: CASSFAGAHYNEQFF

abundance: NA
d_gene: TRBD1
j_gene: TRBJ2-5
v_gene: TRBV7-2
CDR3nt: TGTGCCAGCAGCTTAGTTGGGACAGGGGCGGGAGAGCAGTACTTC
CDR3aa: CASSLVGTGAGEQYF